This TCR beta chain was observed in a study of cytomegalovirus exposure and HLA in healthy donors. Note on this clone: Antigen: not known.

The study's findings and limits: The authors enumerated over 150 TCR beta chains as linked to cytomegalovirus. Common viral pathogens seemed to be connected with several of the most significant clusters, according to a later analysis. Accurate HLA-A and HLA-B prediction from TCR beta sequences was reported for most subjects. Many donors shared some public TCRs, even though most TCR sequences were rare.

60 Vbeta and 13 Jbeta primers were used in PCR. Profiled with immunoSEQ multiplex PCR; TCRdb holds only in-frame clones, not every one. The repertoire consists of some 180,000 clones, with about 83% occurring once and the leading ten covering less than 3.5%. The material sequenced was PBMCs. This receptor was taken from a female donor in good health and CMV-seronegative.

CDR3 bases: TGTGCCAGCAGCTCTCTTTCTTTAGCTAGCCAGCCCCAGCATTTT. Translated: CASSSLSLASQPQHF. The chain joins TRBV11-2 to TRBJ1-5; no definite D call. This CDR3 is 15 amino acids long. Trimming removed 4 bases at V and 7 bases at J, with 17 bases between. In germline, CDR1 is SGHAT, CDR2 FQNNGV. Using reference TRBV11-2 and TRBJ1-5 for the parts outside the CDR3, the full variable domain is EAGVAQSPRYKIIEKRQSVAFWCNPISGHATLYWYQQILGQGPKLLIQFQNNGVVDDSQLPKDRFSAERLKGVDSTLKIQPAKLEDSAVYLCASSSLSLASQPQHFGDGTRLSIL.